The clone carrying this TCR beta chain was seen at least ten times. No antigen is known for it. Germline trimming cut 4 bases from V and 2 bases from J; bases unmatched to any gene: 5. The germline V gene encodes CDR1 SGHAT and CDR2 FQNNGV. The CDR3 has 15 amino acids. The data stem from a study of blood T cells in healthy people across ages. Study-wide results and limits: Naive T cell percentage showed a strong correlation with the diversity of TCR beta. A roughly linear fall in TCR beta diversity per million T cells was seen with increasing age. A conclusive naive versus antigen-experienced comparison was prevented by the unsorted PBMCs.

Each sample used at least 7 million PBMCs. Using a J-beta primer mix together with a sample-barcoded 5' primer, a second PCR was run for about 6 to 12 cycles. TCRdb re-analysed the 5' RACE reads in MiXCR, keeping a single row per CDR3 protein. The table includes about 1,000,000 distinct CDR3 sequences, around 43% detected once. The TCR was taken from a woman aged 60-70 years in good health. Sequenced: blood. The rearrangement links TRBV11-2 to TRBJ2-3, with 8 bases lining up with TRBD2. CDR3 sequence: CASSSGTRPTDTQYF. In DNA form, the CDR3 reads TGTGCCAGCAGCTCCGGGACTAGACCCACAGATACGCAGTATTTT.